This T cell receptor (beta chain) was documented in a study of blood T cell repertoires in COVID-19. Germline CDR1 reads SNHLY; CDR2 reads FYNNEI. V was cut by 5 bases and J by 0 bases, with 11 bases left in between. The CDR3 is 15 residues long. Profiling relied on immunoSEQ multiplex PCR, and the TCRdb table lists in-frame clones only, not all of them. The sample includes some 100,000 clones, roughly 86% of them seen just once. The rearrangement uses TRBV2 and TRBJ1-5, with a tentative D call TRBD1 (5 bases). Sequencing input: peripheral blood. This TCR was recovered from a human donor in a cohort sampled during active COVID-19. The CDR3 nucleotides read TGTGCCAGCAGTACCTACAGGTTTAGCAATCAGCCCCAGCATTTT. Amino acids: CASSTYRFSNQPQHF.